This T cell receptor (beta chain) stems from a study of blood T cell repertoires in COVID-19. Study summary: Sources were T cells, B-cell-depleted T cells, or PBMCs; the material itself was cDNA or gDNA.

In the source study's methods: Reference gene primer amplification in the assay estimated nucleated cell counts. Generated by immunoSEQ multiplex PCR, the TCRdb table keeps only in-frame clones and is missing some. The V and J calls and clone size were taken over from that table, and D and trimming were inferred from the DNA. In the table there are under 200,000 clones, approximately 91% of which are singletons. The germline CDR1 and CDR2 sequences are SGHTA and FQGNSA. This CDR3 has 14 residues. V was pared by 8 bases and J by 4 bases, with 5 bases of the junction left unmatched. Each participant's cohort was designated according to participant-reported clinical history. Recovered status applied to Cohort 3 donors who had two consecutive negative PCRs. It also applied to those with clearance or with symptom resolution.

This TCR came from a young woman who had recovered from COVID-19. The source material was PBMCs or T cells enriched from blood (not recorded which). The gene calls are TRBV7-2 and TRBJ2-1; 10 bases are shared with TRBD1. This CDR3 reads CASSAGQGYNEQFF. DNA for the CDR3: TGTGCCAGCTCCGCGGGACAGGGGTACAATGAGCAGTTCTTC.